These 24 T cell receptor beta chains originate from one sample sequenced in a study of T cell responses to AZD1222 COVID-19 vaccine. Some clones are missing from TCRdb's copy, which holds only in-frame ones; the method was immunoSEQ multiplex PCR. The sample carries fewer than 150,000 clones, approximately 94% recorded once. Sample: peripheral blood, taken on day 0 of AZD1222 vaccination. The receptors derive from an adult in good health.

This rearrangement joins TRBV10-3 to TRBJ2-1; 7 bases line up with TRBD1. The CDR3 has 12 residues. The V gene's germline CDR1 is ENHRY and CDR2 SYGVKD. Germline trimming cut 10 bases from V and 6 bases from J; bases unmatched to any gene: 6. CDR3 DNA: TGTGCCACCCTGACAGGGAGCAATGAGCAGTTCTTC. This translates into CATLTGSNEQFF.

The genes are TRBV28 and TRBJ2-1; 9 positions agree with TRBD2. V dropped 6 bases and J dropped 3; count of bases not matched to a gene: 6. Per the germline V gene, CDR1 is MDHEN and CDR2 is SYDVKM. The CDR3 length is 15 residues. The CDR3 nucleotides are TGTGCCAGCAGACTACATAGCGGGAGCTACAATGAGCAGTTCTTC. Translated: CASRLHSGSYNEQFF.

Here the CDR3 reads CASSPGGRPGELFF. CDR3 sequence (DNA): TGTGCCAGCAGTCCAGGCGGGAGGCCCGGGGAGCTGTTTTTT. This chain links TRBV28 with TRBJ2-2; 8 bases map to TRBD2. The V gene's germline CDR1 is MDHEN and CDR2 SYDVKM. With 5 bases clipped from V and 6 bases from J, the junction kept 5 bases outside the gene matches. CDR3 size: 14 residues.

Concerning this clone itself: The junction does not match germline at one end; this may be a read error. The chain has TRBV11-2 and TRBJ1-1, with 7 positions matching TRBD1. The CDR3 runs to 13 residues. Germline values: CDR1 SGHAT, CDR2 FQNNGV. CDR3 protein: CASSLAGQTLIRF. CDR3 DNA sequence: TGTGCCAGCAGCTTGGCGGGACAGACCCTTATACGATTT.

The chain combines TRBV7-2 with TRBJ2-1; TRBD2 matches at 11 bases. Looked up from germline, CDR1 is SGHTA and CDR2 is FQGNSA. With 5 bases clipped from V and 9 bases from J, the junction kept 6 bases outside the gene matches. The CDR3 totals 14 residues. CDR3 loop: CASSVMTSGVEQFF. The CDR3 bases are TGTGCCAGCAGCGTAATGACTAGCGGGGTTGAGCAGTTCTTC.

This clone was detected once. This chain links TRBV28 with TRBJ2-7; TRBD1 might be the D (5 bases). V was trimmed by 1 base and J by 5 bases, leaving 12 bases between them. The CDR3 consists of 14 residues. Germline loops: CDR1 MDHEN, CDR2 SYDVKM. The CDR3 reads CASSLSQGRNEQYF. DNA for the CDR3: TGTGCCAGCAGTTTATCTCAGGGTAGGAACGAGCAGTACTTC.

This clone appeared a single time. The chain employs TRBV4-1 and TRBJ2-2, with 7 nucleotides matching TRBD2. This CDR3 has 15 residues. The germline gives CDR1 MGHRA, CDR2 YSYEKL. The ends lost 4 bases at V and 0 bases at J; junction bases unmatched: 2. Written as DNA, the CDR3 is TGCGCCAGCAGCCGGGACTACCCGAACACCGGGGAGCTGTTTTTT. This sequence encodes CASSRDYPNTGELFF.

The chain combines TRBV7-2 with TRBJ2-5, with 12 bases identical to TRBD2. After removal of 5 bases from V and 9 bases from J, the junction contained 10 bases not matched to a gene. The length of the CDR3 is 15 residues. Germline CDR1 SGHTA, CDR2 FQGNSA. The CDR3 spells CASSQTSGSRGAQYF. The CDR3 bases are TGTGCCAGCAGCCAGACTAGCGGGAGTAGGGGGGCCCAGTACTTC.

The rearrangement joins TRBV5-8 to TRBJ2-7; D not resolved. The germline CDR1 and CDR2 sequences are SGHTS and YDEGEE. Trimming left V 1 base short and J 3 bases short, with 5 bases between. This CDR3 is built from 12 residues. CDR3 coding DNA: TGTGCCAGCAGCTTGAGTAGCTACGAGCAGTACTTC. Protein product: CASSLSSYEQYF. The full variable domain, with the rest looked up from reference TRBV5-8 and TRBJ2-7, is EAGVTQSPTHLIKTRGQQATLRCSPISGHTSVYWYQQALGLGLQFLLWYDEGEERNRGNFPPRFSGRQFPNYSSELNVNALELEDSALYLCASSLSSYEQYFGPGTRLTVT.

The chain combines TRBV28 with TRBJ1-2; TRBD1 matches at 7 bases. This CDR3 spans 14 amino acids. V was pared by 6 bases and J by 1 base, with 5 bases of the junction left unmatched. Germline V gene lookup returns CDR1 MDHEN and CDR2 SYDVKM. The CDR3 coding sequence is TGTGCCAGCAGGGCGACAGGGAATAACTATGGCTACACCTTC. The encoded protein is CASRATGNNYGYTF.

This chain connects TRBV3-1 (or the pseudogene TRBV3-2) to TRBJ1-3; D is undetermined. Trimming pared 0 bases from V and 1 base from J, leaving 10 bases between. This CDR3 region has 16 residues. CDR1 is LGHDT and CDR2 is YNNKEL in the germline V gene (reference sequence). This CDR3 is CASSQEPGASGNTIYF. DNA of the CDR3: TGTGCCAGCAGCCAAGAGCCAGGTGCTTCTGGAAACACCATATATTTT.

The chain uses TRBV5-1 and TRBJ2-7; 12 bases are a match to TRBD2. The germline gives CDR1 SGHRS, CDR2 YFSETQ. Trimming cost V 3 bases and J 3 bases; bases outside gene matches: 10. The CDR3 is 17 amino acids. The CDR3 is CASSSSGPTSGSYEQYF. As DNA, the CDR3 is TGCGCCAGCAGCTCCAGCGGACCGACTAGCGGGAGCTACGAGCAGTACTTC.

The chain is built from TRBV15 and TRBJ2-1; 9 bases match TRBD1. This CDR3 spans 14 amino acids. Germline trimming cut 3 bases from V and 8 bases from J; bases unmatched to any gene: 5. CDR1 is LNHNV and CDR2 is YYDKDF in the germline V gene (reference sequence). As DNA, the CDR3 is TGTGCCACCAGCAGGGGGGACAGGGCCTATGAGCAGTTCTTC. Its protein is CATSRGDRAYEQFF.

The chain links TRBV18 to TRBJ2-5; no definite D call. Between the trimmed V and J ends, which lost 3 bases and 3 bases, there was a span of 11 bases. This CDR3 has 14 amino acids. The germline gives CDR1 KGHSH, CDR2 LQKENI. DNA for the CDR3: TGTGCCAGCTCACCGACGGAGATAGAAGAGACCCAGTACTTC. Its translation: CASSPTEIEETQYF.

This chain connects TRBV2 to TRBJ2-7; TRBD1 matches at 7 bases. The CDR3 has 12 residues. Trimming cost V 10 bases and J 3 bases; bases outside gene matches: 6. Germline-derived CDR1 and CDR2 are SNHLY and FYNNEI. CDR3 nucleotide sequence: TGTGCCAACAGGCCAGGGGGCTACGAGCAGTACTTC. This gives the protein CANRPGGYEQYF.

This clone occurred a few times. This rearrangement joins TRBV19 to TRBJ2-1; 8 bases line up with TRBD2. CDR3 length equals 14 residues. Germline values: CDR1 LNHDA, CDR2 SQIVND (reference sequence). J was trimmed by 4 bases and V by 4 bases; bases with no gene match: 3. CDR3 bases: TGTGCCAGTAGTAGCGGGAGGATTTACAATGAGCAGTTCTTC. Amino acids: CASSSGRIYNEQFF.

V is TRBV7-2 and J is TRBJ2-1; 13 bases are a match to TRBD2. Germline CDR1 reads SGHTA; CDR2 reads FQGNSA. CDR3 length equals 19 residues. Losses at the gene ends were 5 bases for V and 1 base for J; bases not matched to a gene: 11. The CDR3 DNA follows: TGTGCCAGCAGCCCGCGGACTAGCGGGGGTTCAAGGTCCTACAATGAGCAGTTCTTC. Protein sequence: CASSPRTSGGSRSYNEQFF.

V and J are TRBV6-5 and TRBJ2-6, with D unresolved. CDR1 is MNHEY, CDR2 SVGAGI, per germline. V was shortened by 10 bases and J by 4 bases, with 8 bases between the two germline ends. The CDR3 has 12 residues. CDR3 amino acids: CATRWGANVLTF. CDR3 coding DNA: TGTGCCACCAGGTGGGGGGCCAACGTCCTGACTTTC.

This rearrangement joins TRBV12-3 or TRBV12-4 to TRBJ2-6; no clear D. There are 13 residues in the CDR3. V was shortened by 7 bases and J by 0 bases, with 4 bases between the two germline ends. The CDR3 spells CASIISGANVLTF. The CDR3 DNA sequence: TGTGCCAGCATCATCTCTGGGGCCAACGTCCTGACTTTC.

This chain joins TRBV11-1 and TRBJ2-5; 9 positions agree with TRBD1. The germline CDR1 and CDR2 sequences are SGHAT and FQDESV (reference sequence). This CDR3 comprises 15 residues. V lost 0 bases to trimming and J lost 4 bases; unmatched junction nucleotides: 3. The CDR3 reads CASSLAAQGAETQYF. The CDR3 region has the DNA TGTGCCAGCAGCTTAGCCGCACAGGGGGCAGAGACCCAGTACTTC.

The chain is built from TRBV7-9 and TRBJ2-7, with 7 bases lining up with TRBD1. The CDR3 spans 14 residues. J gave up 1 base and V 3 bases, and 3 bases lay outside the gene matches. Germline CDR1 is SEHNR and CDR2 is FQNEAQ (reference sequence). In nucleotides, the CDR3 is TGTGCCAGCAGCTTGGGGGACAGTTCCTACGAGCAGTACTTC. The encoded protein is CASSLGDSSYEQYF.

This clone was detected once. Other DNA sequences of this sample code for an identical CDR3. The chain uses TRBV7-2 and TRBJ1-1; D is uncertain. Trimming removed 1 base at V and 5 bases at J, with 8 bases between. The CDR3 sequence is 13 residues long. Germline-derived CDR1 and CDR2 are SGHTA and FQGNSA. CDR3 residues: CASSLVPGTEAFF. CDR3 nucleotide sequence: TGTGCCAGCAGCTTAGTACCGGGTACTGAAGCTTTCTTT.

A few counts support this clone. The gene calls are TRBV10-3 and TRBJ1-3; maybe TRBD1 (6 bases). Between the trimmed V and J ends, which lost 3 bases and 1 base, there was a span of 7 bases. Germline CDR1 ENHRY, CDR2 SYGVKD. The CDR3 is 14 amino acids. Here the CDR3 reads CAISEQGSGNTIYF. In DNA, the CDR3 is TGTGCCATCAGTGAACAGGGTTCTGGAAACACCATATATTTT.

This clone was seen a handful of times. The V gene is TRBV7-2, the J gene TRBJ1-2; 7 bases are shared with TRBD1. Germline-derived CDR1 and CDR2 are SGHTA and FQGNSA. This CDR3 contains 17 residues. The V gene end was trimmed by 4 bases and the J gene end by 7 bases; junction bases not matched to a gene: 18. CDR3: CASSSATPRQGTGGYTF. The DNA for the CDR3 is TGTGCCAGCAGCTCGGCAACTCCGAGACAGGGAACGGGTGGCTACACCTTC. Combining the CDR3 with reference TRBV7-2 and TRBJ1-2 gives the whole variable domain GAGVSQSPSNKVTEKGKDVELRCDPISGHTALYWYRQSLGQGLEFLIYFQGNSAPDKSGLPSDRFSAERTGGSVSTLTIQRTQQEDSAVYLCASSSATPRQGTGGYTFGSGTRLTVV.